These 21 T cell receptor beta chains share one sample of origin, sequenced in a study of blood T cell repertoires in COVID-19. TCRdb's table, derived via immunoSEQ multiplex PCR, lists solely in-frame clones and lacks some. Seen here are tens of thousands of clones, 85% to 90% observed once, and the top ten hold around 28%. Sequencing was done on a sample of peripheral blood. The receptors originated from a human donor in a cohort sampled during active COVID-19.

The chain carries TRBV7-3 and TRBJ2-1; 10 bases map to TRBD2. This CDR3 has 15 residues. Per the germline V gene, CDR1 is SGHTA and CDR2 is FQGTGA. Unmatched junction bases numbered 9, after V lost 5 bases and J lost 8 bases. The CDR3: CASSASGGWGYEQFF. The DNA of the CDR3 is TGTGCCAGCAGCGCTAGCGGGGGCTGGGGATATGAGCAGTTCTTC.

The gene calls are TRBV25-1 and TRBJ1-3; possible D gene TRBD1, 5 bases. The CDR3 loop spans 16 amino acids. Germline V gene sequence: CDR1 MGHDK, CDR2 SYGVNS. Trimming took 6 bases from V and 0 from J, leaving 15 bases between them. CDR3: CASRKAGTNSGNTIYF. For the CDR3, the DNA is TGTGCCAGCAGAAAGGCAGGGACTAACTCTGGAAACACCATATATTTT.

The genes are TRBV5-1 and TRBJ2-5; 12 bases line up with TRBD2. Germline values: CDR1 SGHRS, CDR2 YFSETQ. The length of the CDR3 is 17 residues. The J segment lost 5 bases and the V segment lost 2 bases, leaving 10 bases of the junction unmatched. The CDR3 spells CASSLALTSGSEETQYF. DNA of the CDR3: TGCGCCAGCAGCTTAGCCTTGACTAGCGGGAGTGAGGAGACCCAGTACTTC. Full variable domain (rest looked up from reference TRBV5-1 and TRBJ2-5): KAGVTQTPRYLIKTRGQQVTLSCSPISGHRSVSWYQQTPGQGLQFLFEYFSETQRNKGNFPGRFSGRQFSNSRSEMNVSTLELGDSALYLCASSLALTSGSEETQYFGPGTRLLVL.

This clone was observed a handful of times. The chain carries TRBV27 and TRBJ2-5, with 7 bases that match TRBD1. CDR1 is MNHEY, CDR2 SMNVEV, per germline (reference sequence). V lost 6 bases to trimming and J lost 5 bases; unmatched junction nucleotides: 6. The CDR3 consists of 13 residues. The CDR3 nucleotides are TGTGCCAGCAGCCGCAACAGGGGTGAGACCCAGTACTTC. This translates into CASSRNRGETQYF.

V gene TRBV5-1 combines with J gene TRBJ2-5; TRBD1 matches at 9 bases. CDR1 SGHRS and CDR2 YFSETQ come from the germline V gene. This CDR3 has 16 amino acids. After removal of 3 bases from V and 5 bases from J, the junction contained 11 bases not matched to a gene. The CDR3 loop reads CASSSATGGREETQYF. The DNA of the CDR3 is TGCGCCAGCAGCTCAGCGACAGGGGGAAGGGAGGAGACCCAGTACTTC. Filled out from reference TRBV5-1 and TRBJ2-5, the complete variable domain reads KAGVTQTPRYLIKTRGQQVTLSCSPISGHRSVSWYQQTPGQGLQFLFEYFSETQRNKGNFPGRFSGRQFSNSRSEMNVSTLELGDSALYLCASSSATGGREETQYFGPGTRLLVL.

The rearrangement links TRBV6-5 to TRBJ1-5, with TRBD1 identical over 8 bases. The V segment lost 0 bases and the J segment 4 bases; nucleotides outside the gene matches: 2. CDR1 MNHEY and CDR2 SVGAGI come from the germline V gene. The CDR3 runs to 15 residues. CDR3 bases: TGTGCCAGCAGTTACTCGAGACAGGGGAATCAGCCCCAGCATTTT. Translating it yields CASSYSRQGNQPQHF.

CDR3 loop: CASSEDRVTDTQYF. In DNA, the CDR3 is TGTGCCAGCAGTGAAGACAGGGTCACAGATACGCAGTATTTT. The chain employs TRBV2 and TRBJ2-3, with a possible D match to TRBD1 (6 bases). CDR1 and CDR2 from the germline V gene are SNHLY and FYNNEI. Trimming pared 1 base from V and 2 bases from J, leaving 7 bases between. The CDR3 covers 14 residues.

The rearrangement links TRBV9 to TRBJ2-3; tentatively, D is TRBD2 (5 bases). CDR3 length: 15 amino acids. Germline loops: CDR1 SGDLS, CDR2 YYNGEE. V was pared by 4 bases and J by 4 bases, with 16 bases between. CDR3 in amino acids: CASSPRFGGPDTQYF. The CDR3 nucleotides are TGTGCCAGCAGCCCACGGTTTGGCGGGCCAGATACGCAGTATTTT.

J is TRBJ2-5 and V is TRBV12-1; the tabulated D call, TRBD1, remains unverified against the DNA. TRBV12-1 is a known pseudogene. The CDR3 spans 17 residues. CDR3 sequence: CASSLRRPHRWEETQYF. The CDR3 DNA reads TGTGCCAGCAGCCTTCGCCGGCCCCACAGATGGGAAGAGACCCAGTACTTC.

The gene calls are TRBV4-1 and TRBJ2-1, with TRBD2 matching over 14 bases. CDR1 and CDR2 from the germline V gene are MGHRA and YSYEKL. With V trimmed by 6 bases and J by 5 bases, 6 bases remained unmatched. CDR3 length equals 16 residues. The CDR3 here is CASRGAGLAGDNEQFF. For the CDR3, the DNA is TGCGCCAGCAGGGGGGCGGGACTAGCGGGGGACAATGAGCAGTTCTTC.

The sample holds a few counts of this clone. The CDR3 loop is CASSRTGTSGYEQYF. The CDR3 DNA sequence: TGTGCCAGCAGCCGCACCGGGACTAGCGGTTACGAGCAGTACTTC. V is TRBV11-2 and J is TRBJ2-7; TRBD2 aligns across 11 bases. V was clipped by 5 bases and J by 4 bases; unmatched bases: 7. The V gene's germline CDR1 is SGHAT and CDR2 FQNNGV. The CDR3 loop spans 15 amino acids.

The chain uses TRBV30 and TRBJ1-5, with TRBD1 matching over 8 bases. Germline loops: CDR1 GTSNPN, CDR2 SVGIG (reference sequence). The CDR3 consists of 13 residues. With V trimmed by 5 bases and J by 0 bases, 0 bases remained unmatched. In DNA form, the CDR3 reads TGTGCCTGGGGGACAGGTAGCAATCAGCCCCAGCATTTT. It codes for CAWGTGSNQPQHF.

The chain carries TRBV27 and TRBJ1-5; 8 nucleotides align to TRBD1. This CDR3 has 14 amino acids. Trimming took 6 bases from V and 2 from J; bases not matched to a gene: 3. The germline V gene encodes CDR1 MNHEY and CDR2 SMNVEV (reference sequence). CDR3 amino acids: CASRETGGNQPQHF. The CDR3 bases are TGTGCCAGCAGAGAGACAGGGGGCAATCAGCCCCAGCATTTT.

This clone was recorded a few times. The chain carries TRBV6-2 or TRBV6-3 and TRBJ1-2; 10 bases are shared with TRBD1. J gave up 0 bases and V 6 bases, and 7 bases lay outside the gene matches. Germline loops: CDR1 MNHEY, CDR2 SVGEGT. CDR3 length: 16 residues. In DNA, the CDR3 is TGTGCCAGCAGCACTATGGGACAGGGGACTAACTATGGCTACACCTTC. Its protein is CASSTMGQGTNYGYTF.

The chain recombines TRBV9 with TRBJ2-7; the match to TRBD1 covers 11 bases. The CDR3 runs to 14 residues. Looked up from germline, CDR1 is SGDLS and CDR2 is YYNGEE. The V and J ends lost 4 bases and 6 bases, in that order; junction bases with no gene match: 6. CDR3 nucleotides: TGTGCCAGCAGCCCGGACAGGGGGCAGGGCGAGCAGTACTTC. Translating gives CASSPDRGQGEQYF.

Here the CDR3 DNA reads TGTGCCAGCACCCCAGGGGGCGTAAGAAACACTGAAGCTTTCTTT. As protein: CASTPGGVRNTEAFF. The chain links TRBV2 to TRBJ1-1; TRBD1 aligns across 8 bases. CDR1 SNHLY and CDR2 FYNNEI come from the germline V gene. This CDR3 region has 15 residues. J was trimmed by 2 bases and V by 7 bases; bases with no gene match: 9.

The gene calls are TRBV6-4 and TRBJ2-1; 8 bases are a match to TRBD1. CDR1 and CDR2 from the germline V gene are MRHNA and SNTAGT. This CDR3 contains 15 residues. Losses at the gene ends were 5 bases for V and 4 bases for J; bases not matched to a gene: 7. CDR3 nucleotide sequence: TGTGCCAGCAGTATCTCGGGACAGGAGTACAATGAGCAGTTCTTC. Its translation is CASSISGQEYNEQFF.

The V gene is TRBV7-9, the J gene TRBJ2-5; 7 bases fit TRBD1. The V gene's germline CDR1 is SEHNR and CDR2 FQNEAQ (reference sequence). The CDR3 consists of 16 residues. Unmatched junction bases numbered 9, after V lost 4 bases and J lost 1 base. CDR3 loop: CASSSPTGISQETQYF. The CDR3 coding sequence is TGTGCCAGCAGCTCACCGACAGGGATCTCCCAAGAGACCCAGTACTTC.

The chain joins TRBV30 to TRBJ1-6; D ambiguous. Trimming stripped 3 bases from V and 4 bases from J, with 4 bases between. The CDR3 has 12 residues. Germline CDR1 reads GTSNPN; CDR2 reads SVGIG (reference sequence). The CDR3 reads CAWRRYNSPLHF. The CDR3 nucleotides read TGTGCCTGGAGGCGGTATAATTCACCCCTCCACTTT.

The chain's CDR3 is CASSPGTGFQETQYF. DNA for the CDR3: TGTGCCAGCAGCCCCGGGACAGGCTTCCAAGAGACCCAGTACTTC. The V gene is TRBV7-9, the J gene TRBJ2-5; 8 bases are shared with TRBD1. CDR3 length: 15 residues. Germline-derived CDR1 and CDR2 are SEHNR and FQNEAQ (reference sequence). The V segment lost 5 bases and the J segment 1 base; nucleotides outside the gene matches: 6.

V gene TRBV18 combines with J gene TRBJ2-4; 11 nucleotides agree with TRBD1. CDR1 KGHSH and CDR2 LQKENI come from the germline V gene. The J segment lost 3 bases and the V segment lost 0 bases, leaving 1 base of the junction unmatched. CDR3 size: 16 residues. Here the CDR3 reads CASSPPGTGGKNIQYF. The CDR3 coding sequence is TGTGCCAGCTCACCACCTGGGACAGGGGGCAAAAACATTCAGTACTTC.